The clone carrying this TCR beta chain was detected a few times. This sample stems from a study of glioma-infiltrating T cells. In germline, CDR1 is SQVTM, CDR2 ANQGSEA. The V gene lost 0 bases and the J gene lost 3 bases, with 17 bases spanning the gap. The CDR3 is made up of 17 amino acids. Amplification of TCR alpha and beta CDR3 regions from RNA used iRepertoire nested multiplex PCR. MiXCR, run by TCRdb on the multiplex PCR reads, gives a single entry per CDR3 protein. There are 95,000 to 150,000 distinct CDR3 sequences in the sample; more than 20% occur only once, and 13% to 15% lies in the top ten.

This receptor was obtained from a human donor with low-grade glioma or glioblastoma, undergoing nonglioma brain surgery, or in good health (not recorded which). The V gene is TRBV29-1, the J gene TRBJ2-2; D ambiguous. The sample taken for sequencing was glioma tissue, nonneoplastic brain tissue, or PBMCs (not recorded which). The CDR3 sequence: CSVEDPGDGYYTGELFF. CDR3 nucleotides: TGCAGCGTTGAAGATCCCGGAGACGGATACTACACCGGGGAGCTGTTTTTT.